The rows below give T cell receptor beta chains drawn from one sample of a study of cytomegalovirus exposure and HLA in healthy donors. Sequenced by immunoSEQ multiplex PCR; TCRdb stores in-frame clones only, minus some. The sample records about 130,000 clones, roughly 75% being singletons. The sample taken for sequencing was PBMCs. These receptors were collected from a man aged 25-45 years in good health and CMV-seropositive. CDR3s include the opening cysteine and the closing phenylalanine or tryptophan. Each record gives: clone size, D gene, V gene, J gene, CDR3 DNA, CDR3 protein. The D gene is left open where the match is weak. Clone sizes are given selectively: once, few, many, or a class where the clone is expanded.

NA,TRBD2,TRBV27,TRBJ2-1,TGTGCCAGCAGTTTATCGAGCGGGAACTCCTACAATGAGCAGTTCTTC,CASSLSSGNSYNEQFF
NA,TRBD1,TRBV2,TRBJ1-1,TGTGCCAGCTTGGGACAGGGTCACACTGAAGCTTTCTTT,CASLGQGHTEAFF
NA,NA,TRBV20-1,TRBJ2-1,TGCAGTGCTAGTCCCGTTAATGAGCAGTTCTTC,CSASPVNEQFF
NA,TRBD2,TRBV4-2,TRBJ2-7,TGTGCCAGCAGCCAGACCGGGACTAGCCCCACCGAGCAGTACTTC,CASSQTGTSPTEQYF
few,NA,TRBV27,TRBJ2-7,TGTGCCAGCAGTTTTTTCGTGGCGGCAGGGTTCCACGAGCAGTACTTC,CASSFFVAAGFHEQYF
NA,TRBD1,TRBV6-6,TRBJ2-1,TGTGCCAGCAGTTACGCCAGGGGGGAGCAGTTCTTC,CASSYARGEQFF
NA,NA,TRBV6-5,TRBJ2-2,TGTGCCAGCACCAGGGGTTCCGGGGAGCTGTTTTTT,CASTRGSGELFF
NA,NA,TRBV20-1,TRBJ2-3,TGCAGTCCCTACAGCACAGATACGCAGTATTTT,CSPYSTDTQYF
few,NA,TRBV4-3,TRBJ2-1,TGCGCCAGCAGCCAATTTGTTGCGGGACTCGATGAGCAGTTCTTC,CASSQFVAGLDEQFF
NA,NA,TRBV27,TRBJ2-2,TGTGCCAGCAGTCTCCAGGGAACCGGGGAGCTGTTTTTT,CASSLQGTGELFF
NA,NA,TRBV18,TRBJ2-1,TGTGCCAGCTCCGTGGACAGCCTCGCGGGCAATGAGCAGTTCTTC,CASSVDSLAGNEQFF
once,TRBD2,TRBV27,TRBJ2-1,TGTGCCAGCATCTCCCGTTTGGGCGGGAGTATGTACAATGAGCAGTTCTTC,CASISRLGGSMYNEQFF
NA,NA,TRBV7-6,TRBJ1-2,TGTGCCAGCAGTCCGCGGCAGGGCGACTATGGCTACACCTTC,CASSPRQGDYGYTF
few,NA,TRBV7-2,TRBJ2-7,TGTGCCAGCAGCAAGAGGGGGTTCGAGCAGTACTTC,CASSKRGFEQYF
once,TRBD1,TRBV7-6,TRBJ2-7,TGTGCCAGCAGCTCCCGGGGACAGGCCCCCTACGAGCAGTACTTC,CASSSRGQAPYEQYF
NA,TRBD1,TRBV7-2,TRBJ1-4,TGTGCCAGCAGCCCCCGCCCGACAGGGGGGAGGGAAAAACTGTTTTTT,CASSPRPTGGREKLFF
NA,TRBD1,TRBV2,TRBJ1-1,TGTGCCAGCAGTGGCACAGGGGGCACTGAAGCTTTCTTT,CASSGTGGTEAFF
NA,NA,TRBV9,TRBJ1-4,TGTGCCAGCAGCAACCCTCGGGTGTCCGGTTCCGATAGCGGTGAAAAACTGTTTTTT,CASSNPRVSGSDSGEKLFF
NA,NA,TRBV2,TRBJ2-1,TGTGCCAGCCTTAGCGCCTACAATGAGCAGTTCTTC,CASLSAYNEQFF
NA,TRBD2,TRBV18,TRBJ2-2,TGTGCCAGCTCACCATTTCCCGGTGCCCTAGCGGGAGGGACGTACACCGGGGAGCTGTTTTTT,CASSPFPGALAGGTYTGELFF
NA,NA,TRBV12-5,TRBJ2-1,TGTGCTAGTGGCCCGGACTCACGCTCCTACAATGAGCAGTTCTTC,CASGPDSRSYNEQFF
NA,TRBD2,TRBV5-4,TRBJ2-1,TGTGCCAGCAGCCTAGAGGGACTAGCGGGAGATGAGCAGTTCTTC,CASSLEGLAGDEQFF
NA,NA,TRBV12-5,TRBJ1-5,TGTGCTAGTGCCGAAGAGAGCAATCAGCCCCAGCATTTT,CASAEESNQPQHF
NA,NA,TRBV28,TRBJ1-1,TGTGCCAGCAGTTTACTTGAGATGAACACTGAAGCTTTCTTT,CASSLLEMNTEAFF
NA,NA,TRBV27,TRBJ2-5,TGTGCCAGCAGACCGGGACTCCCCAGATCCGAAGAGACCCAGTACTTC,CASRPGLPRSEETQYF
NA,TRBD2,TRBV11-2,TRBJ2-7,TGTGCCAGCAGCTTAGGAGGACTAGCGGGAGGTTACCCCTACGAGCAGTACTTC,CASSLGGLAGGYPYEQYF
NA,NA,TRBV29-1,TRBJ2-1,TGCAGCCACCTACTCCTCATCAACCCCAATGAGCAGTTCTTC,CSHLLLINPNEQFF
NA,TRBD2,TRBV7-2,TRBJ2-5,TGTGCCAGCAGCTCAGAACAGGGACTAGCGGGATTTGAGACCCAGTACTTC,CASSSEQGLAGFETQYF
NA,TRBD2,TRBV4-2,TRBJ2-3,TGTGCCAGCACCGCTAGCGGGAGAGCAGATACGCAGTATTTT,CASTASGRADTQYF
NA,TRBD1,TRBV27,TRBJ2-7,TGTGCCAGCAGTTCGGGCAGGGGGCGGGACTACGAGCAGTACTTC,CASSSGRGRDYEQYF
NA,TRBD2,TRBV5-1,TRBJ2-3,TGCGCCAGCAGCTTGGGACTAGCGGGGAACACAGATACGCAGTATTTT,CASSLGLAGNTDTQYF
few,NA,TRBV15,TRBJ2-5,TGTGCCACCAGCAGAGATCTCTCTTCCCGGGAGACCCAGTACTTC,CATSRDLSSRETQYF
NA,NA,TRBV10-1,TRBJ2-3,TGCGCCAGCAGTGAGTCGAGAGACTCCCGCACAGATACGCAGTATTTT,CASSESRDSRTDTQYF
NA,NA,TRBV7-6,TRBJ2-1,TGTGCCAGCAGCCGTAGCGGCAATGAGCAGTTCTTC,CASSRSGNEQFF
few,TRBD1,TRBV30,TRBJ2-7,TGTGCCTGGGATAAGGACAGGGGACCCTACGAGCAGTACTTC,CAWDKDRGPYEQYF